A selection of T cell receptor beta chains follows, all from one sample in a study of blood T cell repertoires in COVID-19. Sequenced by immunoSEQ multiplex PCR; TCRdb stores in-frame clones only, minus some. The sample yields about 68,000 clones, approximately 83% seen once. The sequenced sample consisted of peripheral blood. The source of these receptors is a man older than 75 with acute or convalescent COVID-19. Each CDR3 is given with its conserved first and last residue. A D gene is named only where the DNA matches it firmly. A clone size is listed for some rows: how often the clone was seen (once, few, many), or a class if it is expanded.

. . TRBJ1-5 TRBV19 CASSLQDSIEYQPQHF TGTGCCAGTAGTCTCCAAGACAGTATCGAGTATCAGCCCCAGCATTTT
. . TRBJ1-1 TRBV19 CASSTGLPPPEAFF TGTGCCAGTAGTACGGGACTGCCCCCGCCTGAAGCTTTCTTT
. TRBD1 TRBJ2-4 TRBV5-5 CASSSGQGNIQYF TGTGCCAGCAGCTCGGGACAGGGAAACATTCAGTACTTC
. . TRBJ1-5 TRBV30 CAWSVVSGNQPQHF TGTGCCTGGAGTGTGGTATCGGGCAATCAGCCCCAGCATTTT
. TRBD1 TRBJ1-5 TRBV11-2 CASSSTGDQPQHF TGTGCCAGCAGCTCGACAGGGGATCAGCCCCAGCATTTT
. . TRBJ2-7 TRBV12-3/TRBV12-4 CASSLHEGGEQYF TGTGCCAGCAGTTTGCACGAGGGCGGAGAGCAGTACTTC
. TRBD1 TRBJ1-5 TRBV7-8 CASSPNRGSQPQHF TGTGCCAGCAGTCCCAACAGGGGGAGTCAGCCCCAGCATTTT
. . TRBJ1-6 TRBV20-1 CSATTGNPLHF TGCAGTGCAACCACAGGGAACCCCCTCCACTTT
. TRBD1 TRBJ2-3 TRBV18 CASSPRQGAADTQYF TGTGCCAGCTCACCGAGACAGGGGGCCGCAGATACGCAGTATTTT
. . TRBJ1-2 TRBV7-2 CASSSPLGAGGYTF TGTGCCAGCAGCTCACCTCTGGGGGCAGGTGGCTACACCTTC
few . TRBJ1-1 TRBV2 CASKLGGLNTEAFF TGTGCCAGCAAATTGGGAGGGCTGAACACTGAAGCTTTCTTT
. TRBD1 TRBJ2-7 TRBV11-2 CASSGQAISYEQYF TGTGCCAGCAGCGGACAGGCGATATCCTACGAGCAGTACTTC
. TRBD2 TRBJ2-1 TRBV6-4 CASSDSSSGGAYEQFF TGTGCCAGCAGTGACTCGTCTAGCGGGGGGGCATATGAGCAGTTCTTC
. TRBD1 TRBJ2-5 TRBV5-1 CASSLLGTAGETQYF TGCGCCAGCAGCTTGCTCGGGACAGCAGGAGAGACCCAGTACTTC
. . TRBJ1-1 TRBV19 CASSMLGRSPEAFF TGTGCCAGTAGTATGTTGGGGCGATCTCCTGAAGCTTTCTTT
. TRBD1 TRBJ1-3 TRBV19 CASSVQGAHTIYF TGTGCCAGTAGTGTCCAGGGGGCCCACACCATATATTTT
. TRBD1 TRBJ2-7 TRBV19 CASSPQPGQGTEQYF TGTGCCAGTAGCCCGCAACCGGGACAGGGTACCGAGCAGTACTTC
. TRBD1 TRBJ1-2 TRBV5-1 CASSLLSTGNYGYTF TGCGCCAGCAGCTTGCTGTCGACAGGGAACTATGGCTACACCTTC
. . TRBJ1-2 TRBV28 CASSILQPAGDGYTF TGTGCCAGCAGCATCCTGCAGCCTGCGGGGGATGGCTACACCTTC
. . TRBJ1-1 TRBV28 CASSLGTLNTEAFF TGTGCCAGCAGTCTAGGGACACTGAACACTGAAGCTTTCTTT
. TRBD1 TRBJ2-3 TRBV18 CASSPGTGNTDTQYF TGTGCCAGCTCACCGGGGACAGGGAACACAGATACGCAGTATTTT
few TRBD2 TRBJ2-2 TRBV3-1/TRBV3-2 CASSQEWLAGGLAGELFF TGTGCCAGCAGCCAAGAATGGCTAGCGGGAGGGCTTGCCGGGGAGCTGTTTTTT
. . TRBJ2-1 TRBV6-1 CASSEAWIRENEQFF TGTGCCAGCAGTGAAGCTTGGATCAGGGAAAATGAGCAGTTCTTC
. . TRBJ2-2 TRBV5-1 CASSLRVTGELFF TGCGCCAGCAGCTTACGGGTTACCGGGGAGCTGTTTTTT
. . TRBJ1-5 TRBV5-4 CASSLDRLRGQPQHF TGTGCCAGCAGCTTGGATCGGCTCCGCGGGCAGCCCCAGCATTTT
few . TRBJ1-3 TRBV4-2 CASSQSQFLAPDSGNTIYF TGTGCCAGCAGCCAAAGCCAATTCCTAGCTCCTGACTCTGGAAACACCATATATTTT
. . TRBJ1-5 TRBV12-3/TRBV12-4 CASSPGQPQPQHF TGTGCCAGCAGCCCCGGACAGCCGCAGCCCCAGCATTTT
. TRBD1 TRBJ1-2 TRBV5-8 CASSPDRVNGYTF TGTGCCAGCAGCCCGGACAGGGTGAATGGCTACACCTTC
. . TRBJ1-1 TRBV28 CASSLPSKRDGLNTEAFF TGTGCCAGCAGCTTACCATCTAAGCGGGACGGATTGAACACTGAAGCTTTCTTT
. TRBD1 TRBJ1-5 TRBV14 CASSQPLGQVNQPQHF TGTGCCAGCAGCCAACCCTTGGGACAGGTCAATCAGCCCCAGCATTTT
. . TRBJ1-1 TRBV7-2 CASSLGGGYEAFF TGTGCCAGCAGCTTAGGGGGAGGGTATGAAGCTTTCTTT
. . TRBJ1-2 TRBV7-8 CASSLGFGRDF TGTGCCAGCAGCTTAGGGTTCGGCAGGGACTTC
. TRBD1 TRBJ1-5 TRBV7-9 CASSDGTAYSNQPQHF TGTGCCAGCAGCGACGGGACAGCATATAGCAATCAGCCCCAGCATTTT
. . TRBJ1-6 TRBV5-4 CASTQGYGSPLHF TGTGCCAGCACCCAGGGGTACGGTTCACCCCTCCACTTT
. . TRBJ2-4 TRBV6-5 CASRPQGAKNIQYF TGTGCCAGTCGCCCTCAGGGGGCCAAAAACATTCAGTACTTC
. TRBD1 TRBJ2-2 TRBV5-1 CASSLDGTGFYRELFF TGCGCCAGCAGCCTCGATGGGACAGGGTTTTACCGGGAGCTGTTTTTT
. TRBD2 TRBJ2-1 TRBV28 CASSSLRAGESNEQFF TGTGCCAGCAGCTCGCTACGTGCGGGGGAGAGTAATGAGCAGTTCTTC
. TRBD1 TRBJ1-5 TRBV12-5 CASGLILGGQGFYSNQPQHF TGTGCTAGTGGTTTGATTCTAGGGGGACAGGGATTTTATAGCAATCAGCCCCAGCATTTT
. TRBD1 TRBJ2-2 TRBV5-1 CASSLGPRGQNTGELFF TGCGCCAGCAGCTTGGGACCCAGGGGGCAAAACACCGGGGAGCTGTTTTTT
. TRBD1 TRBJ1-5 TRBV19 CASWTGKTNQPQHF TGTGCCAGTTGGACAGGGAAGACCAATCAGCCCCAGCATTTT
. TRBD2 TRBJ2-1 TRBV24-1 CATSDRLASYNEQFF TGTGCCACCAGTGATAGACTAGCCTCCTACAATGAGCAGTTCTTC
. . TRBJ1-5 TRBV12-5 CASGLVGQGNQPQHF TGTGCTAGTGGTTTGGTGGGCCAGGGGAATCAGCCCCAGCATTTT
. . TRBJ1-5 TRBV20-1 CSAADGGPQHF TGCAGTGCTGCCGACGGGGGGCCCCAGCATTTT
. TRBD1 TRBJ1-6 TRBV6-4 CASSPTGGDSPLHF TGTGCCAGCAGTCCCACAGGGGGGGATTCACCCCTCCACTTT
. . TRBJ2-1 TRBV28 CASSQSGTYNEQFF TGTGCCAGCAGCCAAAGCGGCACCTACAATGAGCAGTTCTTC
. TRBD1 TRBJ2-3 TRBV7-2 CASSFGTGVGTDTQYF TGTGCCAGCAGCTTCGGGACAGGGGTGGGCACAGATACGCAGTATTTT
. . TRBJ1-2 TRBV19 CASSILFAGWGYTF TGTGCCAGTAGTATTTTGTTTGCGGGGTGGGGCTACACCTTC
. TRBD2 TRBJ2-1 TRBV19 CASSILADPGHEQFF TGTGCCAGTAGTATACTAGCGGATCCAGGCCATGAGCAGTTCTTC
few . TRBJ2-1 TRBV6-5 CASRGGDSYNEQFF TGTGCCAGCAGGGGCGGGGACTCCTACAATGAGCAGTTCTTC
. . TRBJ2-7 TRBV27 CASSSRRLGYEQYF TGTGCCAGCAGTTCCAGGAGGCTTGGGTACGAGCAGTACTTC